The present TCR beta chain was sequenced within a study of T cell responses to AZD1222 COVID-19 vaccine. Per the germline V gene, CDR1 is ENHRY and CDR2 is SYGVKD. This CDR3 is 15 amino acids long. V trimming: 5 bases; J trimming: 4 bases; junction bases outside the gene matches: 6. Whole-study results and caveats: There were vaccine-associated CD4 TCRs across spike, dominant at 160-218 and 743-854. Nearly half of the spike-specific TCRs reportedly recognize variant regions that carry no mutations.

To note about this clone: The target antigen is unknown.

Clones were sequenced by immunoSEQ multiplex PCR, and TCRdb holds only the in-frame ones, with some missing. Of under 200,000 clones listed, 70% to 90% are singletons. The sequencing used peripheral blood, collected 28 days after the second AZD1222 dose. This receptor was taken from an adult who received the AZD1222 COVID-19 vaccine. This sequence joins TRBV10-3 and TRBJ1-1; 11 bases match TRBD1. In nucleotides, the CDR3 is TGTGCCATCAGTAACACCGGGACAGGGGGCACTGAAGCTTTCTTT. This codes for CAISNTGTGGTEAFF.